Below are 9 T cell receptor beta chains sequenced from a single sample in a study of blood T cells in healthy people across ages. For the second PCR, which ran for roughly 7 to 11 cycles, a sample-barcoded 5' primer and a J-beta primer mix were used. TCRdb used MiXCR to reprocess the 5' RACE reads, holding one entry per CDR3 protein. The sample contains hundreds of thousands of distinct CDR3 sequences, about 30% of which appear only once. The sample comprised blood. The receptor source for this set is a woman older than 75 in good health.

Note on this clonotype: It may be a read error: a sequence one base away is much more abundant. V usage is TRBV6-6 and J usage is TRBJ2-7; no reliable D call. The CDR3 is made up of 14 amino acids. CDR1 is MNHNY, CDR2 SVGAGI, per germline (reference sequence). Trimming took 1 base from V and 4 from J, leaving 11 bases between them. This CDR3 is CASSYLDVSYEQYF. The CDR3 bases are TGTGCCAGCAGTTACTTGGACGTTAGTTACGAGCAGTACTTC.

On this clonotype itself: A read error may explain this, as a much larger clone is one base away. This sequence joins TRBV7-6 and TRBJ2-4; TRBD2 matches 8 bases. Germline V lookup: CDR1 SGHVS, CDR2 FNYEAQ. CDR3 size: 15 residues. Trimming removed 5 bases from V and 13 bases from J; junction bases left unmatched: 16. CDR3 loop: CASSAGGFAYNEQYF. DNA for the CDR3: TGTGCCAGCAGCGCGGGGGGCTTTGCCTACAATGAGCAGTACTTC.

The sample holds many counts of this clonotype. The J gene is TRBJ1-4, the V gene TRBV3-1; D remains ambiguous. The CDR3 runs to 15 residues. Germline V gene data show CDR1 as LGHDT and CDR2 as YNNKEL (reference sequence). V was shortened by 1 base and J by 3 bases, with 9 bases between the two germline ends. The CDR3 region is CASSQGYSPNEKLFF. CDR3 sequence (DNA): TGTGCCAGCAGCCAAGGGTACAGCCCTAATGAAAAACTGTTTTTT.

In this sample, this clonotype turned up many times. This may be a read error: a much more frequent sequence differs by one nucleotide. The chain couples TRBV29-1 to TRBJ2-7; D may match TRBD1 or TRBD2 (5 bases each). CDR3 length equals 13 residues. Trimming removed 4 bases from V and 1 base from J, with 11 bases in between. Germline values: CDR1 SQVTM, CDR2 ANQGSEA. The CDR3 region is CSVGGVGSYEQYF. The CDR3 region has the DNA TGCAGCGTTGGAGGGGTGGGGTCCTACGAGCAGTACTTC.

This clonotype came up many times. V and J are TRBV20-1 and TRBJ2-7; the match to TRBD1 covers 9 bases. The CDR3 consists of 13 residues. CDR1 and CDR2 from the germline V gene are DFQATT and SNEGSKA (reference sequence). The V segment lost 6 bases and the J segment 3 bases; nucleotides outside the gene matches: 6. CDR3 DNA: TGCAGTGCCCCGGGACAGGGATTCTACGAGCAGTACTTC. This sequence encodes CSAPGQGFYEQYF.

CDR3 coding DNA: TGCAGTGCTACCCAGGGGGCTAGGGGAGAGACCCAGTACTTC. Its translation is CSATQGARGETQYF. The chain recombines TRBV20-1 with TRBJ2-7, with 8 bases aligning to TRBD1. The assigned J gene may be wrong: the sequence end matches TRBJ2-5 better. There are 14 residues in the CDR3. Germline CDR1 reads DFQATT; CDR2 reads SNEGSKA (reference sequence).

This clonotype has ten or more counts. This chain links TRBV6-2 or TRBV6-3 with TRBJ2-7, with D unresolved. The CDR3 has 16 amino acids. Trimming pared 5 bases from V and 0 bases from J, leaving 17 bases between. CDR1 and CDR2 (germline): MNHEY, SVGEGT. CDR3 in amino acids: CASSPRFGRVSYEQYF. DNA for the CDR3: TGTGCCAGCAGTCCTCGTTTCGGCCGTGTCTCCTACGAGCAGTACTTC.

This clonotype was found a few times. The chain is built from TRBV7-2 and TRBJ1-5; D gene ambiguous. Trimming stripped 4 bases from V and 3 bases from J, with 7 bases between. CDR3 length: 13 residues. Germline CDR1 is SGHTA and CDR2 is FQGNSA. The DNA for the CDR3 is TGTGCCAGCAGCTCCCAATACAATCAGCCCCAGCATTTT. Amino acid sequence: CASSSQYNQPQHF.

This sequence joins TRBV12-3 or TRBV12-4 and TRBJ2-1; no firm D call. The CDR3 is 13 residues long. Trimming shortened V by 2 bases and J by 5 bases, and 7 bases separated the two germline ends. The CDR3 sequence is CASSLSLNNEQFF. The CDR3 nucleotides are TGTGCCAGCAGTTTAAGCCTAAACAATGAGCAGTTCTTC.